The source of this T cell receptor (beta chain) is a study of cytomegalovirus exposure and HLA in healthy donors. Study-level information: Findings of an earlier analysis included over 95 million unique TCR beta sequences from 170 million or so T cells.

All donors participated as healthy donors of bone marrow. Germline trimming cut 3 bases from V and 0 bases from J; bases unmatched to any gene: 4. Germline loops: CDR1 KGHSH, CDR2 LQKENI. The length of the CDR3 is 16 residues. General study results and limits: The study recorded 164 TCR beta chains that were cytomegalovirus-associated. Sequencing depth roughly uniform across donors was assumed in presence/absence analyses.

Concerning this clone itself: Its antigen is not identified.

Researchers ran the PCR with 60 Vbeta and 13 Jbeta primers. This table comes from immunoSEQ multiplex PCR, and its TCRdb copy is limited to in-frame clones, with some not included. The top ten clones hold 6.5% of a sample with 180,000 or so clones, about 81% of them seen once. This sequence joins TRBV18 and TRBJ2-2; 7 bases align to TRBD1. Sequencing input: PBMCs. The source of this sequence is a woman between 50 and 59 years old in good health and CMV-seropositive. CDR3 loop: CASSPVGQTNTGELFF. The DNA of the CDR3 is TGTGCCAGCTCACCCGTGGGACAGACGAACACCGGGGAGCTGTTTTTT.